Sequencing of this T cell receptor beta chain was carried out in a study of technical replicates of blood from several donors. The CDR3 covers 12 residues. Trimming removed 4 bases at V and 4 bases at J, with 7 bases between. Germline CDR1 MNHNS, CDR2 SASEGT. Profiled with immunoSEQ multiplex PCR; TCRdb holds only in-frame clones, not every one. The data contain approximately 10,000 clones, 80% to 95% of them singletons. Material: PBMCs. The chain links TRBV6-1 to TRBJ1-1; no reliable D call. The receptor was isolated from a human donor in good health. CDR3 nucleotides: TGTGCCAGCAGTGTGAGCTTCACTGAAGCTTTCTTT. Its translation: CASSVSFTEAFF.